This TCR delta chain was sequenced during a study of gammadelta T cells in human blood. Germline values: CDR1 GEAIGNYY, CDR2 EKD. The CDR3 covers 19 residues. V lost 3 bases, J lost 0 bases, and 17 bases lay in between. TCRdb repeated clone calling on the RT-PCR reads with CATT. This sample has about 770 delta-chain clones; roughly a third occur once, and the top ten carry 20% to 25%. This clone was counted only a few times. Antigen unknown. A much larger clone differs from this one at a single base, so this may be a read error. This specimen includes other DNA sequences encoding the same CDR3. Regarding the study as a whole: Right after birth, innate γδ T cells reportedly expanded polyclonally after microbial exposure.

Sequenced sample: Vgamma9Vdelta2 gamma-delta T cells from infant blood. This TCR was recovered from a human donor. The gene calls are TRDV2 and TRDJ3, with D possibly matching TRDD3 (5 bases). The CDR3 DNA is TGTGCCTGTGACGCAGTCGGAGGATATAGCTCCTGGGACACCCGACAGATGTTTTTC. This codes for CACDAVGGYSSWDTRQMFF.